Listed below are T cell receptor beta chains from one sample, sequenced in a study of T-cell memory formation after mild COVID-19. TCRdb processed the 5' RACE reads anew with MiXCR; each CDR3 protein has one entry. The sample holds roughly 410,000 distinct CDR3 sequences, 20% to 25% seen once. Material: PBMCs or a T cell subset sorted from them (not recorded which). The receptors were gathered from an adult woman who had mild COVID-19 (a few samples of this study predate the infection). Cell type and time point are not known. CDR3s include the opening cysteine and the closing phenylalanine or tryptophan. The D gene is left open where the match is weak. Clone size is stated in some rows and not others, as once, few, many or a class when expanded.

>TRBD2|few|TRBV7-2|TRBJ2-3
CASRSGTSGTQYF
TGTGCCAGCAGAAGCGGGACCTCGGGTACGCAGTATTTT
>-|few|TRBV29-1|TRBJ1-1
CSVDRDNTEAFF
TGCAGCGTTGATCGGGATAACACTGAAGCTTTCTTT
>TRBD1|-|TRBV28|TRBJ1-1
CASSLGGQGATEAFF
TGTGCCAGCAGTTTGGGCGGACAGGGGGCTACTGAAGCTTTCTTT
>TRBD1|few|TRBV10-3|TRBJ2-7
CAISDPGLGTGRF
TGTGCCATCAGTGACCCCGGTCTGGGGACAGGGAGGTTC
>-|few|TRBV6-5|TRBJ2-7
CASSPHSSYEQYF
TGTGCCAGCAGTCCCCATTCGTCCTACGAGCAGTACTTC
>TRBD1|few|TRBV7-9|TRBJ2-2
CASSSGQGFTGELFF
TGTGCCAGCAGCTCCGGACAGGGCTTCACCGGGGAGCTGTTTTTT
>TRBD1|-|TRBV24-1|TRBJ1-5
CATSDTGGQGHQPQHF
TGTGCCACCAGTGACACAGGAGGACAGGGGCATCAGCCCCAGCATTTT
>-|-|TRBV12-3/TRBV12-4|TRBJ1-2
CASSNSFGYTF
TGTGCCAGCTCCAACAGTTTTGGCTACACCTTC
>-|-|TRBV29-1|TRBJ2-7
CSVGKGPASYEQYF
TGCAGCGTTGGGAAGGGACCGGCATCCTACGAGCAGTACTTC
>-|few|TRBV5-4|TRBJ2-1
CASSQDANEQFF
TGTGCCAGCAGCCAAGACGCCAATGAGCAGTTCTTC